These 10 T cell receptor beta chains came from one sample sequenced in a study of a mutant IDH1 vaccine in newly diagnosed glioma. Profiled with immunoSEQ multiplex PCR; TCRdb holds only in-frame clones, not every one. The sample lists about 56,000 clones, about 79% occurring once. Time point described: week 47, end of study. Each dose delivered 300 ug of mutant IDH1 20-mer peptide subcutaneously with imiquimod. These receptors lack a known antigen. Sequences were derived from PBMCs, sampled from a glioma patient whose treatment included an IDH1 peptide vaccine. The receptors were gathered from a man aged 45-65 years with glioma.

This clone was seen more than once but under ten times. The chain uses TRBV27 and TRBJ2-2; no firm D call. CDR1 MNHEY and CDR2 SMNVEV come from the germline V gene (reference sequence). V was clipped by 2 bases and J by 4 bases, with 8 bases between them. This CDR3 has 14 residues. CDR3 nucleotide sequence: TGTGCCAGCAGTTTAATCTCCAGCACCGGGGAGCTGTTTTTT. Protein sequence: CASSLISSTGELFF.

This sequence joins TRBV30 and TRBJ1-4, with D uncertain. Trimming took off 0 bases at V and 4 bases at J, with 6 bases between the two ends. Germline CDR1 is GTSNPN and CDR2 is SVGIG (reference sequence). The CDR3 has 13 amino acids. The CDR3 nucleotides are TGTGCCTGGAGTGTAGATAGTAATGAAAAACTGTTTTTT. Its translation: CAWSVDSNEKLFF. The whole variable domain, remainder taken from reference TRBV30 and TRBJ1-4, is SQTIHQWPATLVQPVGSPLSLECTVEGTSNPNLYWYRQAAGRGLQLLFYSVGIGQISSEVPQNLSASRPQDRQFILSSKKLLLSDSGFYLCAWSVDSNEKLFFGSGTQLSVL.

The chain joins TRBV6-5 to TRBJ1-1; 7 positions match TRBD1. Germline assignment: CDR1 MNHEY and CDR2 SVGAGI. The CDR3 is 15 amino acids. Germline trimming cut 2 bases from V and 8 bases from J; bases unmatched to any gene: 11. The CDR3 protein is CASSYGEGALAEAFF. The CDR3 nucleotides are TGTGCCAGCAGTTACGGGGAGGGGGCCCTTGCCGAAGCTTTCTTT.

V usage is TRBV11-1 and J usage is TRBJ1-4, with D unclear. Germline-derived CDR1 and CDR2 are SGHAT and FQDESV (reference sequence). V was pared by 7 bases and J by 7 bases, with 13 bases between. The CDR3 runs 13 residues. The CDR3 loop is CASTVNRGEKLFF. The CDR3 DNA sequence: TGTGCCAGCACCGTAAACCGGGGTGAAAAACTGTTTTTT.

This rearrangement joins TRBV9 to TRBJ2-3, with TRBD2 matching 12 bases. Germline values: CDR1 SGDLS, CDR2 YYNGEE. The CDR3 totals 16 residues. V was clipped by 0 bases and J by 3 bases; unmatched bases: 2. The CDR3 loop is CASSVVTSGGTDTQYF. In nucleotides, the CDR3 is TGTGCCAGCAGCGTAGTAACTAGCGGGGGGACAGATACGCAGTATTTT. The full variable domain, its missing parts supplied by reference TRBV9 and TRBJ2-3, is DSGVTQTPKHLITATGQRVTLRCSPRSGDLSVYWYQQSLDQGLQFLIQYYNGEERAKGNILERFSAQQFPDLHSELNLSSLELGDSALYFCASSVVTSGGTDTQYFGPGTRLTVL.

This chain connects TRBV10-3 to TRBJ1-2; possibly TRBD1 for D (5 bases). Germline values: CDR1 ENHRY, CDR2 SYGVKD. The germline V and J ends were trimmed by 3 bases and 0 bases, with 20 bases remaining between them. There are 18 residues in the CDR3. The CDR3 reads CAISDPVGERKTNYGYTF. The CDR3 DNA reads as TGTGCCATCAGTGATCCGGTGGGGGAGAGGAAAACTAACTATGGCTACACCTTC.

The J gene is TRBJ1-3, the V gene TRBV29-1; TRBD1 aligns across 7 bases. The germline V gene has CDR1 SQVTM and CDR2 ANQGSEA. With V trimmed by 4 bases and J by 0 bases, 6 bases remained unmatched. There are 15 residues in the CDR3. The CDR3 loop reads CSVVGTAISGNTIYF. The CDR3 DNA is TGCAGCGTTGTAGGGACAGCGATCTCTGGAAACACCATATATTTT.

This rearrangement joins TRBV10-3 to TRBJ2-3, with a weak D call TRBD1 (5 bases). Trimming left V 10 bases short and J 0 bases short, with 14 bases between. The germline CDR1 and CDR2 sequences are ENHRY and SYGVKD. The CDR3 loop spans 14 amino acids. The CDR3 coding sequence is TGTGCCACTTTAGACAGCCATAGCACAGATACGCAGTATTTT. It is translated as CATLDSHSTDTQYF.

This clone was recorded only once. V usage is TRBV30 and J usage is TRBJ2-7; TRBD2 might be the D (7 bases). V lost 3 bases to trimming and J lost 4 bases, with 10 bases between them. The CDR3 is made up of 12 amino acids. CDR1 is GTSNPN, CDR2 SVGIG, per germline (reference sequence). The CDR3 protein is CAWSGGQYEQYF. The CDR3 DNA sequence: TGTGCCTGGAGCGGGGGGCAATACGAGCAGTACTTC.

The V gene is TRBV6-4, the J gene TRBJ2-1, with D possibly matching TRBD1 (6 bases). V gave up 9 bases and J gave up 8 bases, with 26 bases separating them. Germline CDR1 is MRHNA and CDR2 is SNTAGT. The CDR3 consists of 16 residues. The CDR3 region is CARNPSGQHRSDEQFF. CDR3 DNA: TGTGCCAGAAACCCCTCCGGACAGCATAGGAGCGATGAGCAGTTCTTC.